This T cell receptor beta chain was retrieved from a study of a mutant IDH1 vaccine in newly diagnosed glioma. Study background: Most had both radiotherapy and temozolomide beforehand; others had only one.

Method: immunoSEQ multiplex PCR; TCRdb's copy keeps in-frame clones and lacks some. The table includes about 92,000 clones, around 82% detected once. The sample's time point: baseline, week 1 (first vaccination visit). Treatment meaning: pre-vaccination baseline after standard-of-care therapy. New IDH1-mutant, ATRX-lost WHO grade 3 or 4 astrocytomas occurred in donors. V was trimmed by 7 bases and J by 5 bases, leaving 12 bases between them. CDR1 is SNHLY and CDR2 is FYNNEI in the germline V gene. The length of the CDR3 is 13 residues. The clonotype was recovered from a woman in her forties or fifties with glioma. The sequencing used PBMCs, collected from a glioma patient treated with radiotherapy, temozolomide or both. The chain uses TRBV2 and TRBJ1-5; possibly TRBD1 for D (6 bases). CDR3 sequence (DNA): TGTGCCAGCAAAAAACAGGGCGATCAGCCCCAGCATTTT. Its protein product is CASKKQGDQPQHF. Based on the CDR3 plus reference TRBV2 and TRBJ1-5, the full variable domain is EPEVTQTPSHQVTQMGQEVILRCVPISNHLYFYWYRQILGQKVEFLVSFYNNEISEKSEIFDDQFSVERPDGSNFTLKIRSTKLEDSAMYFCASKKQGDQPQHFGDGTRLSIL.